This T cell receptor (beta chain) stems from a study of spatial heterogeneity in lung cancer. Within the sample, this clonotype is medium-sized. Its target is unknown. Germline CDR1 reads SGHTA; CDR2 reads FQGNSA. This CDR3 spans 15 amino acids. With 5 bases clipped from V and 4 bases from J, the junction kept 6 bases outside the gene matches. Time point described: sample taken at primary tumor resection. Donors were 72 untreated early-stage non-small cell lung cancer patients. No cell sorting; template was whole RNA from tumor, lung tissue or PBMC. Each CDR3 protein gets one entry after TCRdb re-called the 5' RACE reads with MiXCR. The sample yields about 490 distinct CDR3 sequences, 15% to 18% seen once. Study-level points and caveats: Counts that tracked tumor mutation counts were those of expanded intratumoral alpha and beta TCRs.

Here the sequenced sample was lung tumor tissue, taken at surgery. The sequence was collected from a female donor with early-stage non-small cell lung cancer. This rearrangement joins TRBV7-2 to TRBJ2-2, with 8 positions matching TRBD1. DNA of the CDR3: TGTGCCAGCAGCGCCTGGACAGGGTCCACCGGGGAGCTGTTTTTT. Residues: CASSAWTGSTGELFF.